Below are 3 T cell receptor beta chains sequenced from a single sample in a study of cytomegalovirus exposure and HLA in healthy donors. Primers included in the PCR were 60 Vbeta and 13 Jbeta primers. TCRdb's copy holds only in-frame clones and misses some; the assay was immunoSEQ multiplex PCR. This sample has about 65,000 clones, with approximately 78% found just once. The sequencing sample was made of PBMCs. The receptors were gathered from a girl aged 5-17 years in good health and CMV-seropositive.

The rearrangement uses TRBV7-9 and TRBJ2-2; D is perhaps TRBD2 (5 bases). This CDR3 is 15 amino acids long. The germline V gene encodes CDR1 SEHNR and CDR2 FQNEAQ (reference sequence). V shed 5 bases and J shed 1 base, with 11 bases lying between them. CDR3 loop: CASSRTEGNTGELFF. DNA for the CDR3: TGTGCCAGCAGCCGAACAGAGGGGAACACCGGGGAGCTGTTTTTT. Using reference TRBV7-9 and TRBJ2-2 for the parts outside the CDR3, the full variable domain is DTGVSQNPRHKITKRGQNVTFRCDPISEHNRLYWYRQTLGQGPEFLTYFQNEAQLEKSRLLSDRFSAERPKGSFSTLEIQRTEQGDSAMYLCASSRTEGNTGELFFGEGSRLTVL.

The rearrangement joins TRBV7-9 to TRBJ2-3, with TRBD1 as a possible D gene (5 bases). Germline CDR1 reads SEHNR; CDR2 reads FQNEAQ (reference sequence). This CDR3 has 13 residues. Trimming pared 6 bases from V and 0 bases from J, leaving 7 bases between. DNA for the CDR3: TGTGCCAGCAGTCAGGGAAGCACAGATACGCAGTATTTT. Translating gives CASSQGSTDTQYF.

The chain is built from TRBV7-2 and TRBJ1-5, with D perhaps matching TRBD1 (5 bases). Germline CDR1 is SGHTA and CDR2 is FQGNSA. Trimming cost V 2 bases and J 6 bases, with 17 bases left between them. The CDR3 is 16 amino acids. For the CDR3, the DNA is TGTGCCAGCAGCTTATTGGGCCAGGGAGGTAGTCAGCCCCAGCATTTT. Protein sequence: CASSLLGQGGSQPQHF. Full variable domain (remainder filled in from reference TRBV7-2 and TRBJ1-5): GAGVSQSPSNKVTEKGKDVELRCDPISGHTALYWYRQSLGQGLEFLIYFQGNSAPDKSGLPSDRFSAERTGGSVSTLTIQRTQQEDSAVYLCASSLLGQGGSQPQHFGDGTRLSIL.